One sample yielded the 24 T cell receptor beta chains listed below, sequenced in a study of T cells in women clearing cervical HPV infection. Profiling relied on immunoSEQ multiplex PCR, and the TCRdb table lists in-frame clones only, not all of them. This repertoire comprises about 28,000 clones; its ten largest clones make up roughly 8%. The sequenced sample was blood buffy coat. These receptors were taken from a woman between 18 and 75 years old with a cervical HPV16 infection that either progressed to CIN3+ or cleared (not recorded which).

On this clone: With the read ending 3 residues before the CDR3 end, the germline J gene is used to fill in that end. The chain has TRBV6-1 and TRBJ2-1; weak D call: TRBD1 (6 bases). CDR1 MNHNS and CDR2 SASEGT come from the germline V gene. V lost 3 bases, J lost 0 bases, and 12 bases lay in between. The CDR3 is made up of 16 amino acids. Here the CDR3 reads CASSDWDMSSYNEQFF. The CDR3 bases that were read are TGTGCCAGCAGTGATTGGGACATGAGCTCCTACAATGAG.

In the case of this clone: Sequencing ends 3 residues short of the CDR3 end; the germline J gene provides the rest. Other DNA sequences from this sample encode an identical CDR3 as well. This chain links TRBV5-6 with TRBJ1-3; tentative D call: TRBD1 (5 bases). V lost 3 bases to trimming and J lost 3 bases, with 10 bases between them. CDR3 length: 14 residues. Looked up from germline, CDR1 is SGHDT and CDR2 is YYEEEE. The chain's CDR3 is CASSSPGHGNTIYF. The CDR3 bases that were read are TGTGCCAGCAGCTCCCCAGGGCATGGAAACACC.

As regards this clone: Coverage ceases 3 residues before the CDR3 finishes, and the germline J gene fills in the end. The genes are TRBV7-2 and TRBJ2-7, with TRBD1 matching over 8 bases. This CDR3 contains 15 residues. Germline CDR1 and CDR2: SGHTA and FQGNSA. The V segment lost 5 bases and the J segment 2 bases; nucleotides outside the gene matches: 8. The CDR3 sequence: CASSPEPGGPYEQYF. CDR3 bases read: TGTGCCAGCAGCCCCGAGCCAGGGGGCCCCTACGAG.

In regard to this clone: The CDR3 end lies 3 residues beyond the end of the read and is filled in from the germline J gene. This chain joins TRBV20-1 and TRBJ1-1, with TRBD1 matching over 7 bases. Losses at the gene ends were 8 bases for V and 4 bases for J; bases not matched to a gene: 10. Germline assignment: CDR1 DFQATT and CDR2 SNEGSKA (reference sequence). The CDR3 length is 13 residues. The CDR3 sequence is CSPHRDRSTEAFF. Partial CDR3 DNA: TGCAGTCCTCACCGGGACAGAAGCACTGAA.

With respect to this clone: With the read ending 3 residues before the CDR3 end, the germline J gene is used to fill in that end. J is TRBJ2-1 and V is TRBV11-3; the D gene is possibly TRBD2 (6 bases). V lost 0 bases, J lost 5 bases, and 11 bases lay in between. The CDR3 covers 15 residues. Germline CDR1 SGHNT, CDR2 YENEEA. CDR3 DNA, as far as it was read: TGTGCCAGCAGCTTAGATGGCGGGGTAAACAATGAG. Translation gives CASSLDGGVNNE. The full CDR3 protein reads CASSLDGGVNNEQFF.

Comment on this clone: The read terminates 3 residues before the CDR3 end, so the remaining end is supplied by the germline J gene. The same CDR3 arises from other DNA sequences in this sample as well. The chain couples TRBV2 to TRBJ1-3; 8 nucleotides match TRBD1. The CDR3 is 14 residues long. CDR1 and CDR2 from the germline V gene are SNHLY and FYNNEI. Losses at the gene ends were 10 bases for V and 2 bases for J; bases not matched to a gene: 7. CDR3 bases read: TGTGCCATCCGACAGGGGCAGCCTGGAAACACC. Translated: CAIRQGQPGNT. The whole CDR3 region reads CAIRQGQPGNTIYF.

On this clone itself: Read coverage stops 3 residues before the CDR3 terminus; the germline J gene supplies the remainder. The rearrangement uses TRBV2 and TRBJ2-5; no reliable D call. The CDR3 extends over 12 amino acids. Between the trimmed V and J ends, which lost 5 bases and 2 bases, there was a span of 6 bases. Looked up from germline, CDR1 is SNHLY and CDR2 is FYNNEI. This CDR3 is CASSPVQETQYF. The covered CDR3 bases are TGTGCCAGCAGTCCTGTTCAAGAGACC.

For this clone: The read halts 3 residues ahead of the CDR3 end, with the missing end drawn from the germline J gene. The genes are TRBV10-3 and TRBJ2-7, with D hard to call. The V end lost 8 bases, the J end lost 5 bases, and 16 bases lay between the germline ends. The CDR3 is made up of 13 amino acids. Germline V CDR1 and CDR2: ENHRY, SYGVKD. This CDR3 is CAIRSGGVDEQYF. CDR3 DNA, as far as it was read: TGTGCCATCCGATCCGGCGGAGTCGACGAG.

A word on this clone: Sequencing ends 3 residues short of the CDR3 end; the germline J gene provides the rest. The chain employs TRBV30 and TRBJ2-1; TRBD2 matches 13 bases. V trimming: 2 bases; J trimming: 5 bases; junction bases outside the gene matches: 0. Germline V CDR1 and CDR2: GTSNPN, SVGIG (reference sequence). The length of the CDR3 is 14 residues. This CDR3 reads CAWSTSGGDNEQFF. The sequenced CDR3 bases are TGTGCCTGGAGTACTAGCGGGGGGGACAATGAG.

About this clone: Read data end 3 residues before the CDR3 end; the end is taken from the germline J gene. The chain is built from TRBV20-1 and TRBJ2-7; TRBD2 agrees at 8 bases. V lost 6 bases to trimming and J lost 5 bases; unmatched junction nucleotides: 12. The CDR3 is made up of 14 amino acids. Germline V CDR1 and CDR2: DFQATT, SNEGSKA (reference sequence). The covered CDR3 bases are TGCAGTGCCAACTCAGCGGGAGCTGGCCACGAG. Translated: CSANSAGAGHE. The entire CDR3 sequence reads CSANSAGAGHEQYF.

Of note for this clone: The read gets to within 3 residues of the CDR3 end, and the germline J gene fills in the rest. The chain employs TRBV6-1 and TRBJ2-7; a possible D gene is TRBD2 (6 bases). The V and J ends lost 1 base and 3 bases respectively, with 22 bases between them. From germline, CDR1 is MNHNS and CDR2 SASEGT. The CDR3 is 18 amino acids. The covered CDR3 bases are TGTGCCAGCAGTGAAGTGTTAGGGCGGGGAGTAGGAAGCTACGAG. It translates to CASSEVLGRGVGSYE. The whole CDR3 sequence is CASSEVLGRGVGSYEQYF.

As regards this clone: The CDR3 is cut off 3 residues early in the read; its end comes from the germline J gene. The rearrangement links TRBV7-9 to TRBJ2-5, with 11 bases that match TRBD1. This CDR3 spans 14 amino acids. Germline assignment: CDR1 SEHNR and CDR2 FQNEAQ (reference sequence). Trimming cost V 6 bases and J 7 bases; bases outside gene matches: 7. Here the CDR3 reads CASRAGTGGATQYF. The DNA read from the CDR3 is TGTGCCAGCAGGGCGGGGACAGGGGGTGCGACC.

As regards this clone: The read gets to within 3 residues of the CDR3 end, and the germline J gene fills in the rest. The V gene is TRBV7-3, the J gene TRBJ2-1, with TRBD2 as a possible D gene (5 bases). The CDR3 is 14 amino acids. The germline gives CDR1 SGHTA, CDR2 FQGTGA. V lost 6 bases to trimming and J lost 4 bases, with 13 bases between them. The CDR3 sequence is CASSATGSYNEQFF. The sequenced part of the CDR3 DNA is TGTGCCAGCAGTGCCACGGGGAGTTACAATGAG. The full variable domain, with the rest looked up from reference TRBV7-3 and TRBJ2-1, is GAGVSQTPSNKVTEKGKYVELRCDPISGHTALYWYRQSLGQGPEFLIYFQGTGAADDSGLPNDRFFAVRPEGSVSTLKIQRTERGDSAVYLCASSATGSYNEQFFGPGTRLTVL.

On this clone: The CDR3 end is not reached by the read, which stops 3 residues before it; the germline J gene fills it in. The rearrangement joins TRBV7-2 to TRBJ2-2; tentative D call: TRBD2 (5 bases). The CDR3 totals 15 residues. The germline V and J ends were trimmed by 3 bases and 7 bases, with 15 bases remaining between them. CDR1 SGHTA and CDR2 FQGNSA come from the germline V gene. The sequenced CDR3 bases are TGTGCCAGCAGCTTCATAGGGCGGGCGGTCGGGGAG. Amino acid sequence: CASSFIGRAVGE. The complete CDR3 reads CASSFIGRAVGELFF.

Regarding this clone: The CDR3 end is not reached by the read, which stops 3 residues before it; the germline J gene fills it in. This specimen includes other DNA sequences encoding the same CDR3. The rearrangement joins TRBV10-3 to TRBJ1-3; 9 bases are shared with TRBD1. V shed 7 bases, J shed 2 bases, and the junction held 15 bases outside the gene matches. The CDR3 consists of 18 residues. Germline CDR1 is ENHRY and CDR2 is SYGVKD. The CDR3 bases that were read are TGTGCCATCACCGAAGGGGGTTTCGGGACAGGGCCTGGAAACACC. Protein sequence: CAITEGGFGTGPGNT. The CDR3 in full is CAITEGGFGTGPGNTIYF.

Regarding this clone: The read falls 3 residues short of the CDR3 end, and the missing part is taken from the germline J gene. The rearrangement uses TRBV4-2 and TRBJ1-2; TRBD1 might be the D (5 bases). The germline CDR1 and CDR2 sequences are LGHNA and YNFKEQ. The CDR3 consists of 15 residues. The CDR3 sequence: CASSEIQVSFGGYTF. CDR3 DNA, as far as it was read: TGTGCCAGCAGCGAGATACAGGTCTCATTTGGAGGC.

As for this clone: A junction end diverges from the germline sequence, so it may reflect a read error. The read gets to within 3 residues of the CDR3 end, and the germline J gene fills in the rest. This rearrangement joins TRBV4-2 to TRBJ1-2; 8 bases map to TRBD1. Per germline, CDR1 LGHNA and CDR2 YNFKEQ. The length of the CDR3 is 16 residues. CDR3 sequence reads: CASSRLTPGQDDGYTF. CDR3 DNA (partial): TGCGCCAGCAGCCGATTAACTCCGGGACAGGATGATGGC.

Concerning this clone itself: The read terminates 3 residues ahead of where the CDR3 ends, so the germline J gene completes it. The rearrangement uses TRBV5-4 and TRBJ1-2, with D tentatively TRBD1 (5 bases). Trimming removed 2 bases from V and 7 bases from J, with 15 bases in between. The CDR3 covers 14 residues. The germline V gene encodes CDR1 SGHNT and CDR2 YYREEE (reference sequence). The chain's CDR3 is CASSFLGGRGGYTF. The covered CDR3 bases are TGTGCCAGCAGCTTCTTGGGGGGGAGGGGTGGC.

In regard to this clone: The CDR3 end falls 3 residues outside the read, so it is completed with the germline J gene. The V gene is TRBV18, the J gene TRBJ2-1, with 12 bases that match TRBD2. Germline loops: CDR1 KGHSH, CDR2 LQKENI. The CDR3 sequence is 19 residues long. V lost 0 bases and J lost 2; bases outside the gene matches: 8. CDR3 amino acids: CASSPPAASGRAPYNEQFF. Partial CDR3 DNA: TGTGCCAGCTCACCACCGGCCGCTAGCGGGAGGGCCCCCTACAATGAG.

Details on this clone: Sequencing ends 3 residues short of the CDR3 end; the germline J gene provides the rest. The chain joins TRBV6-2 or TRBV6-3 to TRBJ1-5; TRBD1 matches 7 bases. Germline CDR1 MNHEY, CDR2 SVGEGT. The CDR3 is 15 residues long. V lost 6 bases, J lost 2 bases, and 7 bases stayed unmatched. The CDR3 loop is CASRATGKGNQPQHF. The covered CDR3 bases are TGTGCCAGCAGGGCGACAGGGAAGGGCAATCAGCCC.

Turning to this clone: The read falls 3 residues short of the CDR3 end, and the missing part is taken from the germline J gene. The chain combines TRBV10-3 with TRBJ2-5; 9 positions match TRBD1. The germline V gene has CDR1 ENHRY and CDR2 SYGVKD. The CDR3 has 17 amino acids. CDR3 sequence: CAIRDGTGLTGTDTQYF. Partial CDR3 DNA: TGTGCCATCAGGGACGGGACAGGGCTCACAGGGACAGATACC.

In regard to this clone: The observed sequence ends 3 residues before the CDR3 terminus, with the missing tail filled in from the germline J gene. The chain employs TRBV7-7 and TRBJ2-3, with D possibly being TRBD1 or TRBD2 (5 bases each). Germline V CDR1 and CDR2: SSHAT, FNYEAQ (reference sequence). The CDR3 loop spans 16 amino acids. The CDR3 sequence: CASSLGERGYQETQYF. Partial CDR3 DNA: TGTGCCAGCAGCTTAGGGGAGAGGGGTTACCAAGAGACG.

In the case of this clone: The read terminates 3 residues before the CDR3 end, so the remaining end is supplied by the germline J gene. The chain couples TRBV13 to TRBJ2-7, with unresolved D. The CDR3 length is 14 residues. The germline V gene encodes CDR1 PRHDT and CDR2 FYEKMQ (reference sequence). The V end was cut by 2 bases, the J end by 1 base, with 9 bases between. The chain's CDR3 is CASSLPLASYEQYF. Incomplete CDR3 DNA: TGTGCCAGCAGCTTACCTTTAGCATCCTACGAG.

Comments on this clone: The sequenced fragment ends 3 residues before the CDR3 boundary, so the rest is inferred from the germline J gene. This sequence joins TRBV5-1 and TRBJ2-2, with D unclear. There are 15 residues in the CDR3. V was pared by 3 bases and J by 1 base, with 10 bases between. Germline loops: CDR1 SGHRS, CDR2 YFSETQ. Incomplete CDR3 DNA: TGCGCCAGCAGCTCTGTGGCAGGGAACACCGGGGAG. Translation: CASSSVAGNTGE. The whole CDR3 is CASSSVAGNTGELFF.